One sample yielded the 13 T cell receptor beta chains listed below, sequenced in a study of metastatic and nonmetastatic thyroid tumors. Treatment of any kind had been given to no patient before thyroid surgery. TCRdb reprocessed the PCR reads using MiXCR. The sample lists tens of thousands of clones, around a sixth occurring once. Sequencing used blood. These receptors originate from a female donor with papillary thyroid cancer or a benign thyroid nodule (not recorded which). Some clones in this sample may be carry-over from other donors' samples.

The sample holds many counts of this clone. V gene TRBV20-1 combines with J gene TRBJ2-1; D perhaps matches TRBD1 (6 bases). The CDR3 has 16 residues. Germline loops: CDR1 DFQATT, CDR2 SNEGSKA (reference sequence). V lost 0 bases, J lost 3 bases, and 15 bases lay in between. In nucleotides, the CDR3 is TGCAGTGCTAGAGATGCGGACAGTTCGATCTACAATGAGCAGTTCTTC. Amino acids: CSARDADSSIYNEQFF.

Many counts were recorded for this clone. The CDR3 DNA reads as TGTGCCAGCAGCCACGGAGGGACCCCCGAGCAGTACTTC. Translated, it gives CASSHGGTPEQYF. The chain recombines TRBV3-1 with TRBJ2-7, with TRBD2 as a possible D gene (6 bases). Looked up from germline, CDR1 is LGHDT and CDR2 is YNNKEL (reference sequence). V was cut by 3 bases and J by 6 bases, with 12 bases left in between. The CDR3 consists of 13 residues.

This clone was observed at least ten times. The chain is built from TRBV24-1 and TRBJ2-5; 10 bases are a match to TRBD2. This CDR3 is built from 15 residues. Per germline, CDR1 KGHDR and CDR2 SFDVKD. V shed 5 bases, J shed 4 bases, and the junction held 6 bases outside the gene matches. The CDR3, as DNA: TGTGCCACCAGTGTAGCTAGCGGGAGCCCAGAGACCCAGTACTTC. Translation gives CATSVASGSPETQYF.

This clone was seen ten or more times. The V gene is TRBV11-2, the J gene TRBJ2-1; TRBD2 matches 13 bases. Per germline, CDR1 SGHAT and CDR2 FQNNGV. CDR3 length: 18 amino acids. V was pared by 4 bases and J by 7 bases, with 13 bases of the junction left unmatched. The CDR3 DNA reads TGTGCCAGCAGCTACCTACTCCTTGGGACTAGCGGGAAGAATGAGCAGTTCTTC. Its translation is CASSYLLLGTSGKNEQFF.

This clone has ten or more counts. The rearrangement links TRBV5-4 to TRBJ2-2; D is perhaps TRBD1 (6 bases). The CDR3 length is 13 residues. Trimming took off 0 bases at V and 9 bases at J, with 9 bases between the two ends. CDR1 SGHNT and CDR2 YYREEE come from the germline V gene (reference sequence). In DNA, the CDR3 is TGTGCCAGCAGCTTGGAAGGGGGTCGGGAGCTGTTTTTT. Protein: CASSLEGGRELFF.

The CDR3 DNA follows: TGCGCCAGCAGCCAAACCCCGACAGGGGCCTACGAGCAGTACTTC. This sequence encodes CASSQTPTGAYEQYF. The chain uses TRBV4-3 and TRBJ2-7, with TRBD1 matching over 8 bases. This CDR3 spans 15 amino acids. The germline V gene encodes CDR1 LGHNA and CDR2 YSLEER. V was pared by 2 bases and J by 2 bases, with 5 bases of the junction left unmatched.

The chain joins TRBV5-1 to TRBJ2-1; TRBD2 agrees at 15 bases. Germline V gives CDR1 SGHRS, CDR2 YFSETQ. The CDR3 has 19 residues. J gave up 0 bases and V 4 bases, and 8 bases lay outside the gene matches. CDR3 in DNA: TGCGCCAGCAGCGGATGGACTAGCGGGAGGGATAGCTCCTACAATGAGCAGTTCTTC. It yields the protein CASSGWTSGRDSSYNEQFF.

This clone has ten or more counts. The V gene is TRBV28, the J gene TRBJ2-7; D is undetermined. Germline V gene sequence: CDR1 MDHEN, CDR2 SYDVKM. CDR3 length equals 12 residues. The ends were cut back, 6 bases at V and 1 base at J, with 7 bases in the middle. DNA of the CDR3: TGTGCCAGCAGGACCGGTTCCTACGAGCAGTACTTC. It is translated as CASRTGSYEQYF. Looking up the rest from reference TRBV28 and TRBJ2-7 gives the full variable domain: DVKVTQSSRYLVKRTGEKVFLECVQDMDHENMFWYRQDPGLGLRLIYFSYDVKMKEKGDIPEGYSVSREKKERFSLILESASTNQTSMYLCASRTGSYEQYFGPGTRLTVT.

This clone was recorded many times. The V and J genes are TRBV27 and TRBJ2-6; 7 bases align to TRBD1. CDR3 length: 17 amino acids. After removal of 2 bases from V and 0 bases from J, the junction contained 4 bases not matched to a gene. The V gene's germline CDR1 is MNHEY and CDR2 SMNVEV (reference sequence). The CDR3 nucleotides are TGTGCCAGCAGTTTAAAGGGGGCCCACTCTGGGGCCAACGTCCTGACTTTC. Translation gives CASSLKGAHSGANVLTF.

This clone showed up just a few times. V usage is TRBV6-1 and J usage is TRBJ1-5; D unclear. The V gene lost 6 bases and the J gene lost 9 bases, with 12 bases spanning the gap. CDR3 length: 12 amino acids. Germline CDR1 MNHNS, CDR2 SASEGT. The CDR3 nucleotides read TGTGCCAGCAGCAACGTCGGGGTGCCCCAGCATTTT. Amino acids: CASSNVGVPQHF.

The rearrangement joins TRBV7-8 to TRBJ2-3, with 10 bases lining up with TRBD2. Unmatched junction bases numbered 6, after V lost 5 bases and J lost 1 base. Germline V gives CDR1 SGHVS, CDR2 FQNEAQ. The CDR3 covers 16 residues. The CDR3 bases are TGTGCCAGCAGCGCTGTGCTAGCGGGAGGCACAGATACGCAGTATTTT. Translation: CASSAVLAGGTDTQYF.

This clone was recorded many times. This chain links TRBV12-3 or TRBV12-4 with TRBJ1-1; D is uncertain. The V end was cut by 2 bases, the J end by 6 bases, with 13 bases between. The CDR3 runs 14 residues. CDR3 amino acids: CASSLTSGSAEAFF. The CDR3 DNA reads as TGTGCCAGCAGTTTAACTTCGGGGTCAGCTGAAGCTTTCTTT.

In this sample, this clone turned up many times. The rearrangement uses TRBV20-1 and TRBJ2-7; 9 nucleotides line up with TRBD2. The germline CDR1 and CDR2 sequences are DFQATT and SNEGSKA (reference sequence). The CDR3 length is 13 residues. The CDR3 DNA is TGCAGGGCCCCCCGGGCGGGAGGGCGGGAGCAGTACTTC. Its protein is CRAPRAGGREQYF.